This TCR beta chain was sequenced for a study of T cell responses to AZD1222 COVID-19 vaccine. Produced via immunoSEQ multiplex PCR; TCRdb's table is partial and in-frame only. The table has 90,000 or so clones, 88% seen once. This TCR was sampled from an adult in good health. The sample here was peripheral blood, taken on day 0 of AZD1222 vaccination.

In nucleotides, the CDR3 is TGTGCCACCAGCAGAACTCAGGGTGGTGGCTACACCTTC. Its protein is CATSRTQGGGYTF. The J gene is TRBJ1-2, the V gene TRBV15; D perhaps matches TRBD1 (5 bases). Germline V gene lookup returns CDR1 LNHNV and CDR2 YYDKDF (reference sequence). V was cut by 2 bases and J by 7 bases, with 11 bases left in between. The CDR3 runs 13 residues.